Below, 10 T cell receptor beta chains from the same sample are listed, as sequenced in a study of T cell responses to AZD1222 COVID-19 vaccine (dated by TCRdb to the early 2020s). Library method: the immunoSEQ multiplex PCR assay. This is the immuneACCESS table as TCRdb keeps it, with only in-frame sequences that have V and J called. A part of the clones is gone; compared with another copy, unresolved V genes explain less than half, and the rest is unexplained. The sample table shows around 150,000 clones, and 94% are seen once. The ten biggest clones cover roughly 1.3% of the sample. Interpreted using the paper, the time point label stands for: baseline before first vaccination. This sample comprised peripheral blood, obtained on day 0 of AZD1222 vaccination. The receptors stem from an adult in good health.

The chain has TRBV25-1 and TRBJ1-6, with 8 bases fitting TRBD1. Looked up from germline, CDR1 is MGHDK and CDR2 is SYGVNS. This CDR3 contains 14 residues. J lost 12 bases, V lost 5 bases, and 9 bases had no gene match. CDR3 amino acids: CASSWAGGEQPLHF. Here the CDR3 DNA reads TGTGCCAGCAGTTGGGCAGGGGGCGAACAACCCCTCCACTTT.

The chain uses TRBV3-1 (or the pseudogene TRBV3-2) and TRBJ1-2; no definite D call. Germline lookup yields CDR1 LGHDT and CDR2 YNNKEL (reference sequence). The V end lost 3 bases, the J end lost 2 bases, and 16 bases lay between the germline ends. CDR3 length: 16 amino acids. The CDR3 here is CASSHLMTSGNYGYTF. The CDR3 DNA reads TGTGCCAGCAGCCATCTTATGACGTCCGGGAACTATGGCTACACCTTC.

In DNA form, the CDR3 reads TGTGCCAGCAGCGGGGGACGAGCCTACGAGCAGTACGTC. Its translation: CASSGGRAYEQYV. The V call is TRBV7-9, the J call TRBJ2-7; D is tentatively TRBD1 or TRBD2 (5 bases each). V was pared by 5 bases and J by 2 bases, with 10 bases between. This CDR3 is built from 13 residues. Germline loops: CDR1 SEHNR, CDR2 FQNEAQ (reference sequence).

This chain joins TRBV15 and TRBJ2-2, with 7 bases fitting TRBD1. The CDR3 runs 15 residues. CDR1 is LNHNV, CDR2 YYDKDF, per germline (reference sequence). V shed 5 bases, J shed 4 bases, and the junction held 7 bases outside the gene matches. This chain's CDR3 is CATSSRQGPTGELFF. As DNA, the CDR3 is TGTGCCACCAGCTCCAGACAGGGCCCCACCGGGGAGCTGTTTTTT. Looking up the rest from reference TRBV15 and TRBJ2-2 gives the full variable domain: DAMVIQNPRYQVTQFGKPVTLSCSQTLNHNVMYWYQQKSSQAPKLLFHYYDKDFNNEADTPDNFQSRRPNTSFCFLDIRSPGLGDTAMYLCATSSRQGPTGELFFGEGSRLTVL.

The chain joins TRBV6-5 to TRBJ2-3; a weak D match, TRBD2 (6 bases). CDR1 MNHEY and CDR2 SVGAGI come from the germline V gene. This CDR3 is 15 amino acids long. V lost 0 bases to trimming and J lost 3 bases, with 10 bases between them. The CDR3 loop reads CASSYSGLATDTQYF. The CDR3 DNA is TGTGCCAGCAGTTACTCGGGTCTAGCGACAGATACGCAGTATTTT.

The chain has TRBV6-5 and TRBJ1-6, with D tentatively TRBD1 (5 bases). CDR3 size: 13 residues. V lost 6 bases, J lost 9 bases, and 12 bases lay in between. Looked up from germline, CDR1 is MNHEY and CDR2 is SVGAGI. The CDR3 spells CASRTGVRSPLHF. The CDR3 region has the DNA TGTGCCAGCAGAACGGGGGTGCGTTCACCCCTCCACTTT.

The V call is TRBV18, the J call TRBJ1-1; the D is unclear. V was clipped by 2 bases and J by 5 bases, with 15 bases between them. This CDR3 region has 15 residues. The germline gives CDR1 KGHSH, CDR2 LQKENI. CDR3 sequence: CASSPTWRDKTEAFF. DNA for the CDR3: TGTGCCAGCTCACCAACGTGGAGGGATAAAACTGAAGCTTTCTTT.

This chain joins TRBV9 and TRBJ1-1; D call uncertain. The CDR3 spans 15 residues. V was cut by 1 base and J by 7 bases, with 17 bases left in between. Germline V CDR1 and CDR2: SGDLS, YYNGEE. DNA of the CDR3: TGTGCCAGCAGCGTACGAGGATGGGCGGGTGATGAAGCTTTCTTT. Protein sequence: CASSVRGWAGDEAFF.

Here the CDR3 DNA reads TGTGCCAGTACCCCATGGGAGGGGGGCTCAAATCAGCCCCAGCATTTT. Its protein product is CASTPWEGGSNQPQHF. The rearrangement links TRBV19 to TRBJ1-5; D is perhaps TRBD1 (6 bases). The germline CDR1 and CDR2 sequences are LNHDA and SQIVND (reference sequence). Between the trimmed V and J ends, which lost 7 bases and 4 bases, there was a span of 20 bases. The CDR3 runs to 16 residues.

The chain uses TRBV5-1 and TRBJ1-1, with a tentative D call TRBD1 (6 bases). V was shortened by 4 bases and J by 3 bases, with 19 bases between the two germline ends. The germline V gene has CDR1 SGHRS and CDR2 YFSETQ. The CDR3 is made up of 16 amino acids. As DNA, the CDR3 is TGCGCCAGCAGCCCCGATTTAGGGGGATGGGACACTGAAGCTTTCTTT. Protein: CASSPDLGGWDTEAFF. The entire variable domain, with the rest obtained from reference TRBV5-1 and TRBJ1-1, is as follows: KAGVTQTPRYLIKTRGQQVTLSCSPISGHRSVSWYQQTPGQGLQFLFEYFSETQRNKGNFPGRFSGRQFSNSRSEMNVSTLELGDSALYLCASSPDLGGWDTEAFFGQGTRLTVV.